The rows below give T cell receptor beta chains drawn from one sample of a study of CD8 T cells in Susac syndrome. TCRdb used MiXCR to reprocess the immunoSEQ multiplex PCR reads, holding one entry per CDR3 protein. The table shows some 180,000 distinct CDR3 sequences, with over 90% occurring only once. The material sequenced was CD4+ T cells from PBMCs. The receptors shown here come from a human donor with Susac syndrome. The CDR3 runs from the conserved cysteine through the conserved F or W. D genes are given only for firm matches. Not all rows give a size; the values are once, few, many and, for expanded clones, a class.

j_gene | v_gene | abundance | d_gene | CDR3nt | CDR3aa
TRBJ1-4 | TRBV19 | NA | NA | TGTGCCAGTAGTATCAACTTCCGGGAGAAGGACGAAAAACTGTTTTTT | CASSINFREKDEKLFF
TRBJ1-5 | TRBV5-4 | once | TRBD1 | TGTGCCAGCAGCTCTGGGACAGGGTTGGGTCAGCCCCAGCATTTT | CASSSGTGLGQPQHF
TRBJ2-1 | TRBV3-1 | NA | NA | TGTGCCAGCAGCTCAGACTCTAAATCCTACAATGAGCAGTTCTTC | CASSSDSKSYNEQFF
TRBJ2-3 | TRBV20-1 | NA | TRBD1 | TGCAGTGCTCCGGGACAGTCCACAGATACGCAGTATTTT | CSAPGQSTDTQYF
TRBJ1-1 | TRBV20-1 | NA | TRBD1 | TGCAGTGCTCAGACAGGGGATCCGAACACTGAAGCTTTCTTT | CSAQTGDPNTEAFF
TRBJ2-1 | TRBV11-2 | NA | NA | TGTGCCAGCAGCTTAGATCGAGGGAGCAATGAGCAGTTCTTC | CASSLDRGSNEQFF
TRBJ1-1 | TRBV6-5 | NA | NA | TGTGCCAGCAGCTACGGACAGCACACTGAAGCTTTCTTT | CASSYGQHTEAFF
TRBJ2-7 | TRBV7-2 | NA | TRBD1 | TGTGCCAGCAGCACAACAGGTCGGACAGGGGCGACGTACTTC | CASSTTGRTGATYF
TRBJ2-2 | TRBV5-1 | NA | NA | TGCGCCAGCAGCTTGGCCCCAGGGACGACCGGGGAGCTGTTTTTT | CASSLAPGTTGELFF
TRBJ1-2 | TRBV5-4 | NA | TRBD1 | TGTGCCAGCAGCTTAGGTCGTCTGGACAGGGGATATGGCTACACCTTC | CASSLGRLDRGYGYTF
TRBJ1-2 | TRBV29-1 | NA | TRBD1 | TGCAGCGTTGATCGGGACAGGGTAGGGTATGGCTACACCTTC | CSVDRDRVGYGYTF
TRBJ1-4 | TRBV5-1 | once | NA | TGCGCCAGCAGCAACGAGGGGGGGAAGACTAATGAAAAACTGTTTTTT | CASSNEGGKTNEKLFF
TRBJ2-7 | TRBV7-2 | NA | TRBD1 | TGTGCCAGCAGCCAAGGGGGCGGGTCCCTATACTACGAGCAGTACTTC | CASSQGGGSLYYEQYF
TRBJ1-1 | TRBV27 | NA | NA | TGTGCCAGCAGAGATGAGCGCTCGACAAAGGCGAACACTGAAGCTTTCTTT | CASRDERSTKANTEAFF
TRBJ1-3 | TRBV19 | NA | NA | TGTGCCAGTAGACAACAGGGCTCTGGAAACACCATATATTTT | CASRQQGSGNTIYF
TRBJ2-2 | TRBV12-3/TRBV12-4 | NA | NA | TGTGCCAGCAGTTTGGACTCCCCGAACACCGGGGAGCTGTTTTTT | CASSLDSPNTGELFF
TRBJ2-2 | TRBV7-2 | NA | TRBD1 | TGTGCCAGCAGCCAAACAGGGGCAGGCACCGGGGAGCTGTTTTTT | CASSQTGAGTGELFF
TRBJ1-5 | TRBV28 | NA | NA | TGTGCCAGCGAGGGGAGAAATCAGCCCCAGCATTTT | CASEGRNQPQHF
TRBJ2-7 | TRBV18 | once | NA | TGTGCCAGCTCACCAGGGGGAGTGGGGACCTACGAGCAGTACTTC | CASSPGGVGTYEQYF
TRBJ2-5 | TRBV6-6 | NA | TRBD1 | TGTGCCAGCAGGACAGGGACCCAAGAGACCCAGTACTTC | CASRTGTQETQYF
TRBJ2-7 | TRBV11-2 | NA | NA | TGTGCCAGCAGCCTCGGGGGAATGGGGGAGCAGTACTTC | CASSLGGMGEQYF
TRBJ1-2 | TRBV2 | NA | TRBD1 | TGTGCCAGCAGTGAACGACAGGGCAACTATGGCTACACCTTC | CASSERQGNYGYTF
TRBJ1-5 | TRBV30 | NA | NA | TGTGCCTGGAGTAGGATTTGGGGACAGCCCCAGCATTTT | CAWSRIWGQPQHF
TRBJ2-5 | TRBV20-1 | NA | NA | TGCAGTGCGGTAATCGGGACCCAGTACTTC | CSAVIGTQYF
TRBJ1-5 | TRBV6-4 | NA | NA | TGTGCCAGCAGTGACTTCGGCAATCAGCCCCAGCATTTT | CASSDFGNQPQHF
TRBJ2-3 | TRBV28 | NA | NA | TGTGCCAGCAGTTTAACCCCAGGGTCTGCAGATACGCAGTATTTT | CASSLTPGSADTQYF